A selection of T cell receptor beta chains follows, all from one sample in a study of sequential checkpoint blockade in melanoma. TCRdb keeps only in-frame clones here, not all; method: immunoSEQ multiplex PCR. Seen here are 3,800 or so clones, more than 55% observed once, and the top ten hold around three quarters. Source: CD8+ T cells sorted from blood (inferred from file names), taken from a patient given nivolumab and ipilimumab in sequence. Receptor source: a human donor with melanoma. The conserved cysteine and the conserved F or W are not part of the CDR3 here. The order of the fields is V gene, J gene, CDR3 protein.

TRBV29-1	TRBJ2-2	SVAPADRDAGELF
TRBV4-2	TRBJ2-6	ASSPETGTGANVLT
TRBV2	TRBJ2-7	ASSEKQAPYEQY
TRBV6-1	TRBJ2-3	ASRILAGGTDTQY
TRBV6-4	TRBJ2-5	ASSRSSGTQETQY
TRBV28	TRBJ1-2	ASSRGFRDRDYGYT
TRBV6-4	TRBJ2-1	ASSVESGAYNEQF
TRBV4-3	TRBJ2-3	ASSQGAGGADTQY
TRBV19	TRBJ1-2	ASSMGETNGYT
TRBV28	TRBJ2-7	ASRSQGGQGYEQY
TRBV4-1	TRBJ2-7	ASSQDRYEQY
TRBV28	TRBJ1-1	ASSPLNTEAF
TRBV19	TRBJ2-1	ASSIGTRGGLGVEQF
TRBV10-3	TRBJ2-7	AISPGLAGTSSYEQY
TRBV9	TRBJ1-5	ASSVGTGEFGTQPQH
TRBV5-4	TRBJ2-7	ASSSTAGDYEQY
TRBV10-3	TRBJ1-5	AISESDRGDSQPQH